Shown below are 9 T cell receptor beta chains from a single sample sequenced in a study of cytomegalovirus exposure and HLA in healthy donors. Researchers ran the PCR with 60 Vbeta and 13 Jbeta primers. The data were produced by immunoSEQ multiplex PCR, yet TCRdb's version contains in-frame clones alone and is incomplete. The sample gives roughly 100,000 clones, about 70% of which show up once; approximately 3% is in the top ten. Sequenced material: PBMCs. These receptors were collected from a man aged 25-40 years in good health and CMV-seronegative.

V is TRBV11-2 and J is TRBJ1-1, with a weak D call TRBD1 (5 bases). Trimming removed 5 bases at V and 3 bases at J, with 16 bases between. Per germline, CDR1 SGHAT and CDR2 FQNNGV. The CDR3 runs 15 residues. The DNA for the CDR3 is TGTGCCAGCAGCAACCGTCAGGGTAGTGACACTGAAGCTTTCTTT. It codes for CASSNRQGSDTEAFF.

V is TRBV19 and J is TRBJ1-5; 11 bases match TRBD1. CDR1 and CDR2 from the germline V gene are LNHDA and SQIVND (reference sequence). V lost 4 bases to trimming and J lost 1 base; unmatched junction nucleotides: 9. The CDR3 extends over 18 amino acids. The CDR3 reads CASSSAGQGAGSNQPQHF. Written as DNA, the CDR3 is TGTGCCAGTAGTAGCGCAGGACAGGGGGCCGGAAGCAATCAGCCCCAGCATTTT.

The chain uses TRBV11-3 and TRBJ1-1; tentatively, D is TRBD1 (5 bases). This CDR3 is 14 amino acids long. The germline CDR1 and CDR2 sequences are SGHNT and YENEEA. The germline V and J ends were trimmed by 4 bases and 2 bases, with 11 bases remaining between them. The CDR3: CASSSIRVNTEAFF. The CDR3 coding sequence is TGTGCCAGCAGCTCGATCAGGGTAAACACTGAAGCTTTCTTT. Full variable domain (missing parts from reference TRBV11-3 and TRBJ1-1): EAGVVQSPRYKIIEKKQPVAFWCNPISGHNTLYWYLQNLGQGPELLIRYENEEAVDDSQLPKDRFSAERLKGVDSTLKIQPAELGDSAVYLCASSSIRVNTEAFFGQGTRLTVV.

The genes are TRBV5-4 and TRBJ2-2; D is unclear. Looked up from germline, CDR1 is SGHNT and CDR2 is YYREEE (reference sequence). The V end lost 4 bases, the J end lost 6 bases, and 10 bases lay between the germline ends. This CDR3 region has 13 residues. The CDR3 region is CASSAPVPGELFF. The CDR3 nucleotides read TGTGCCAGCAGCGCCCCGGTGCCCGGGGAGCTGTTTTTT.

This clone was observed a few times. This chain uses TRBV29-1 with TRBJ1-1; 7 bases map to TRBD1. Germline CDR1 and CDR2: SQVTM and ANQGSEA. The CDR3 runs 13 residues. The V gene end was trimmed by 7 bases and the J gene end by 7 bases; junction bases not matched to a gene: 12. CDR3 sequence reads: CSAVQLQGLEAFF. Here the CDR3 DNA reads TGCAGCGCAGTCCAACTACAGGGGCTTGAAGCTTTCTTT.

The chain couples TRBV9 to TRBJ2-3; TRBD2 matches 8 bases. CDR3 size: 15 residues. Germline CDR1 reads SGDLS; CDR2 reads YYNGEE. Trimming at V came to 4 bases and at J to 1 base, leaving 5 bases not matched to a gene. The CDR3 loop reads CASSSTGLGTDTQYF. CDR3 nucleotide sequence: TGTGCCAGCAGCTCCACGGGACTAGGCACAGATACGCAGTATTTT.

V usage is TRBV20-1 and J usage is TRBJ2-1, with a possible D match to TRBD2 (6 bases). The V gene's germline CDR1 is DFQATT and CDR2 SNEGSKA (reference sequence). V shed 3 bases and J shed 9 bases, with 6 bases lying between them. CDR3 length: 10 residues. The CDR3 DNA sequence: TGCAGTGCTAGGGGGGGTGAGCAGTTCTTC. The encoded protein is CSARGGEQFF.

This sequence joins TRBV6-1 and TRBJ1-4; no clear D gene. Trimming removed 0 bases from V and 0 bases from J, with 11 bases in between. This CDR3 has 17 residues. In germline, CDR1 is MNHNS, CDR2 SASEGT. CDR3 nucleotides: TGTGCCAGCAGTGAAGCACTGAGGGTTGCAACTAATGAAAAACTGTTTTTT. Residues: CASSEALRVATNEKLFF.

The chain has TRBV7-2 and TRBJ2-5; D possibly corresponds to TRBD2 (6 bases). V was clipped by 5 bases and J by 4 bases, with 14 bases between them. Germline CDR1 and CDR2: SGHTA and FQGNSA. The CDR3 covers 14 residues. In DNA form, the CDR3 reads TGTGCCAGCAGCCCCAGTGGGGGAGGAGAGACCCAGTACTTC. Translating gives CASSPSGGGETQYF.